The present entry profiles one TCR beta chain with its context. This record belongs to a study of Ad26.COV2.S vaccination and SARS-CoV-2 variants. V lost 6 bases and J 0 bases, leaving 9 bases between the germline ends. The CDR3 has 14 amino acids. Per the germline V gene, CDR1 is LNHDA and CDR2 is SQIVND (reference sequence). Sequencing was performed with immunoSEQ multiplex PCR; in TCRdb, only in-frame clones are kept and a portion is missing. The sample records approximately 350,000 clones, more than 75% being singletons. The treatment denotes: around 19 received Ad26.COV2.S at low or high dose, single or two shots; a few received placebo; per-sample allocation not given. Day 63 after the first vaccine or placebo injection was the time point for sampling.

This TCR came from a person between 18 and 60 years old who received the Ad26.COV2.S COVID-19 vaccine or a placebo. The sequenced sample was peripheral blood, obtained in a trial of Ad26.COV2.S vaccine versus placebo. This chain uses TRBV19 with TRBJ1-3, with no clear D. CDR3: CASRDVSSGNTIYF. CDR3 bases: TGTGCCAGTAGGGACGTCAGCTCTGGAAACACCATATATTTT.